The 14 T cell receptor beta chains in this list originate from one sample, sequenced in a study of T cell repertoires in cytomegalovirus infection. TCRdb re-called the reads with MiXCR, one entry per CDR3 protein. The sample records fewer than 700,000 distinct CDR3 sequences, 24% being singletons. The sequencing sample was made of CD8+ T cells from PBMCs. The origin of the receptors is a human donor in good health (CMV status not recorded). Some clones in this sample may be carry-over from other donors' samples.

The chain employs TRBV15 and TRBJ2-7; maybe TRBD2 (6 bases). Between the trimmed V and J ends, which lost 1 base and 3 bases, there was a span of 10 bases. This CDR3 contains 14 residues. The germline CDR1 and CDR2 sequences are LNHNV and YYDKDF (reference sequence). The CDR3 DNA follows: TGTGCCACCAGCAGAGTTGGGGGAGGCTACGAGCAGTACTTC. It specifies CATSRVGGGYEQYF.

This clonotype has only a few counts. V usage is TRBV19 and J usage is TRBJ2-1, with 9 bases aligning to TRBD2. CDR1 LNHDA and CDR2 SQIVND come from the germline V gene (reference sequence). V dropped 9 bases and J dropped 7; count of bases not matched to a gene: 19. The CDR3 has 17 amino acids. This CDR3 is CASKGWVSGGLWNEQFF. The CDR3 region has the DNA TGTGCCAGCAAGGGGTGGGTTAGCGGGGGCCTGTGGAATGAGCAGTTCTTC. The whole variable domain, remainder taken from reference TRBV19 and TRBJ2-1, is DGGITQSPKYLFRKEGQNVTLSCEQNLNHDAMYWYRQDPGQGLRLIYYSQIVNDFQKGDIAEGYSVSREKKESFPLTVTSAQKNPTAFYLCASKGWVSGGLWNEQFFGPGTRLTVL.

This rearrangement joins TRBV20-1 to TRBJ2-3, with 8 bases lining up with TRBD1. The CDR3 totals 17 residues. The junction had 17 bases not matched to a gene; V was cut back by 5 bases and J by 4 bases. Germline V gene data show CDR1 as DFQATT and CDR2 as SNEGSKA (reference sequence). CDR3 region: CSALPGTGPFSPDTQYF. CDR3 coding DNA: TGCAGTGCTTTACCGGGGACAGGCCCTTTTAGCCCAGATACGCAGTATTTT.

The V gene is TRBV6-5, the J gene TRBJ1-1; no reliable D call. Germline values: CDR1 MNHEY, CDR2 SVGAGI. Trimming pared 5 bases from V and 1 base from J, leaving 11 bases between. The CDR3 loop spans 14 amino acids. Here the CDR3 reads CASSPHLANTEAFF. DNA of the CDR3: TGTGCCAGCAGTCCACACTTGGCGAACACTGAAGCTTTCTTT.

This clonotype was seen a handful of times. V usage is TRBV28 and J usage is TRBJ2-3; D may be TRBD1 (6 bases). The ends were cut back, 6 bases at V and 0 bases at J, with 10 bases in the middle. Germline V CDR1 and CDR2: MDHEN, SYDVKM. The CDR3 is made up of 14 amino acids. CDR3 in amino acids: CASSWGLSTDTQYF. The DNA for the CDR3 is TGTGCCAGCAGCTGGGGGCTCAGCACAGATACGCAGTATTTT. The entire variable domain, with the rest obtained from reference TRBV28 and TRBJ2-3, is as follows: DVKVTQSSRYLVKRTGEKVFLECVQDMDHENMFWYRQDPGLGLRLIYFSYDVKMKEKGDIPEGYSVSREKKERFSLILESASTNQTSMYLCASSWGLSTDTQYFGPGTRLTVL.

V usage is TRBV7-3 and J usage is TRBJ2-3, with 8 nucleotides matching TRBD1. The CDR3 loop spans 16 amino acids. Germline-derived CDR1 and CDR2 are SGHTA and FQGTGA. Trimming removed 0 bases from V and 6 bases from J; junction bases left unmatched: 8. The DNA of the CDR3 is TGTGCCAGCAGCTTAACAATCCAGGGGGCTTCGGATACGCAGTATTTT. The encoded protein is CASSLTIQGASDTQYF.

This clonotype was counted many times. The chain uses TRBV7-8 and TRBJ2-1; 9 bases match TRBD1. V shed 7 bases and J 0 bases; nucleotides not matched to a gene: 4. Germline values: CDR1 SGHVS, CDR2 FQNEAQ. This CDR3 is built from 15 residues. In nucleotides, the CDR3 is TGTGCCAGCAAACAGGGGGCGAGCTCCTACAATGAGCAGTTCTTC. Translating it yields CASKQGASSYNEQFF.

This clonotype was detected ten times or more. The genes are TRBV7-3 and TRBJ2-2, with D tentatively TRBD2 (6 bases). CDR1 SGHTA and CDR2 FQGTGA come from the germline V gene. CDR3 length: 16 residues. V was clipped by 4 bases and J by 1 base, with 13 bases between them. The CDR3 bases are TGTGCCAGCAGCTCTAGGGACTTCAAGAACACCGGGGAGCTGTTTTTT. Its translation is CASSSRDFKNTGELFF.

The rearrangement joins TRBV12-3 or TRBV12-4 to TRBJ2-1; D might be TRBD2 (6 bases). Trimming stripped 5 bases from V and 9 bases from J, with 14 bases between. This CDR3 region has 13 residues. The DNA for the CDR3 is TGTGCCAGCAGTCTTAGGTTCGGGAGTGAGCAGTTCTTC. Its protein product is CASSLRFGSEQFF.

V gene TRBV6-1 combines with J gene TRBJ2-1; D remains ambiguous. Germline CDR1 and CDR2: MNHNS and SASEGT. The V end lost 6 bases, the J end lost 8 bases, and 11 bases lay between the germline ends. CDR3 size: 12 residues. Written as DNA, the CDR3 is TGTGCCAGCAGCACACTAAGCGATGAGCAGTTCTTC. As protein: CASSTLSDEQFF.

V is TRBV10-3 and J is TRBJ2-2; D may be TRBD1 (7 bases). V was cut by 0 bases and J by 4 bases, with 24 bases left in between. CDR1 and CDR2 (germline): ENHRY, SYGVKD. The CDR3 consists of 20 residues. CDR3 sequence (DNA): TGTGCCATCAGTGAGTCGGGGACAGTGACCCCCGGGGGCATCACCGGGGAGCTGTTTTTT. This encodes CAISESGTVTPGGITGELFF.

Concerning this clonotype: This likely came from a read error, as a far larger clone is one base away. The chain has TRBV7-9 and TRBJ1-1; the D is unclear. The germline CDR1 and CDR2 sequences are SEHNR and FQNEAQ (reference sequence). This CDR3 is built from 12 residues. As DNA, the CDR3 is TGTGCCAGCAGCTTAGGACAAACTGAAGATTTCTTT. It is translated as CASSLGQTEDFF.

In this sample, this clonotype turned up many times. The chain is built from TRBV28 and TRBJ2-7; no clear D. The V gene lost 5 bases and the J gene lost 1 base, with 6 bases spanning the gap. The germline V gene has CDR1 MDHEN and CDR2 SYDVKM. The CDR3 has 12 residues. CDR3 nucleotide sequence: TGTGCCAGCAGTGGTGGGTCCTACGAGCAGTACGTC. Protein sequence: CASSGGSYEQYV.

This chain connects TRBV7-3 to TRBJ1-1, with a weak D call TRBD1 (5 bases). CDR1 is SGHTA, CDR2 FQGTGA, per germline. The CDR3 has 14 amino acids. The V gene lost 11 bases and the J gene lost 3 bases, with 19 bases spanning the gap. CDR3 nucleotide sequence: TGTGCCGACAGCCTTCGGGCCAGCGACACTGAAGCTTTCTTT. It yields the protein CADSLRASDTEAFF.